This T cell receptor beta chain is from a study of breast tumors, draining lymph nodes, adjacent tissues. TCRdb re-called the multiplex PCR reads with MiXCR, one entry per CDR3 protein. In the table there are approximately 90,000 distinct CDR3 sequences, roughly 28% of which are singletons. Study results and caveats: Compared with basal-like, luminal-like tumors shared significantly more repertoire with nontumor tissue. Tumors had less TCR diversity than lymph nodes, more than nontumor tissue. That most tumor T cells come from lymph nodes remained unproven.

Axillary draining lymph nodes of breast cancer patients supplied the node samples. This clonotype was seen ten or more times. Its antigen is not known. Germline CDR1 and CDR2: MNHEY and SVGAGI. V lost 0 bases and J lost 6; bases outside the gene matches: 8. This CDR3 region has 16 residues. The chain employs TRBV6-5 and TRBJ2-3, with 8 nucleotides matching TRBD2. The clonotype originates from a female donor with breast cancer. Some clones in this sample may be carry-over from other donors' samples. Specimen: axillary lymph node tissue. CDR3 DNA: TGTGCCAGCAGTTACTCGTTAGCGGGATCCGCCGATACGCAGTATTTT. This gives the protein CASSYSLAGSADTQYF.